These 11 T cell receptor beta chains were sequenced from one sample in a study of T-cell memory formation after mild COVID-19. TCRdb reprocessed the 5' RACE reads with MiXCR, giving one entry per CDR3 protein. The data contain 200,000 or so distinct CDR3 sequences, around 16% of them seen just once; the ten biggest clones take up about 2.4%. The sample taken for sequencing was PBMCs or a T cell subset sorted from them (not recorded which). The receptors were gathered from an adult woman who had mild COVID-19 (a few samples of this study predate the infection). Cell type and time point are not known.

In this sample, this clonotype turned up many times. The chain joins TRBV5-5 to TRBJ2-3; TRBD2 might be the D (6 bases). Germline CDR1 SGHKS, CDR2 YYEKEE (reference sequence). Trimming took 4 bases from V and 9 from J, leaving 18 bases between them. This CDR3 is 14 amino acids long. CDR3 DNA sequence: TGTGCCAGCAGCGTAAGGGACTCCCGAGAAACGCAGTATTTT. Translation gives CASSVRDSRETQYF.

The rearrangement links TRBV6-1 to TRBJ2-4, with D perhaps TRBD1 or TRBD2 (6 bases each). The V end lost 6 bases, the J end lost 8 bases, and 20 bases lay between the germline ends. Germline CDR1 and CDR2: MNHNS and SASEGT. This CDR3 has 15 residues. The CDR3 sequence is CASRQPPGGLDIQYF. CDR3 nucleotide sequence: TGTGCCAGCAGGCAACCCCCCGGGGGCTTAGACATTCAGTACTTC.

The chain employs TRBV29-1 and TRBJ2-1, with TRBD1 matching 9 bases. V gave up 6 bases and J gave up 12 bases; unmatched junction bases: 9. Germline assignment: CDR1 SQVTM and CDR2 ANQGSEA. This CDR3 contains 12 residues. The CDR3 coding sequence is TGCAGCGTCTCCCCTGGGACAGGGCGGCAGTTCTTC. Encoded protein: CSVSPGTGRQFF.

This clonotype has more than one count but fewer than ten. The CDR3 DNA sequence: TGTGCCAGCTCCGAGAGACAGGGTAACACCGGGGAGCTGTTTTTT. It is translated as CASSERQGNTGELFF. This sequence joins TRBV18 and TRBJ2-2; 7 nucleotides line up with TRBD1. The CDR3 is 15 residues long. The J segment lost 2 bases and the V segment lost 6 bases, leaving 6 bases of the junction unmatched. Germline loops: CDR1 KGHSH, CDR2 LQKENI.

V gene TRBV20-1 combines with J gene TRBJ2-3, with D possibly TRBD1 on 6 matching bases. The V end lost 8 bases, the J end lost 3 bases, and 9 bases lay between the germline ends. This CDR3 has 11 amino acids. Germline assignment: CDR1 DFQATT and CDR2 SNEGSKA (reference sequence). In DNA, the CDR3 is TGCAGTCCTACAGGGACAGATACGCAGTATTTT. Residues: CSPTGTDTQYF.

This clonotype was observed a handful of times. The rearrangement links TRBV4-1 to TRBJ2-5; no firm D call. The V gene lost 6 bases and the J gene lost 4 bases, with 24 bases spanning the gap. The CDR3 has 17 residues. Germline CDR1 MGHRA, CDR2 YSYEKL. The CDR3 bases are TGCGCCAGCAGTCCACCATTCCGGCAGCCCCTGGGAGAGACCCAGTACTTC. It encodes CASSPPFRQPLGETQYF.

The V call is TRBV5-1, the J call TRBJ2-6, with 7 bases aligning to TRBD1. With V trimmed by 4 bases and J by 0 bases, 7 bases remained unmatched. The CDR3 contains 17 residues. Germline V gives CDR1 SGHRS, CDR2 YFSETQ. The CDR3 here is CASSPGQLSSGANVLTF. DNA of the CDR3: TGCGCCAGCAGCCCGGGACAGCTGAGCTCTGGGGCCAACGTCCTGACTTTC.

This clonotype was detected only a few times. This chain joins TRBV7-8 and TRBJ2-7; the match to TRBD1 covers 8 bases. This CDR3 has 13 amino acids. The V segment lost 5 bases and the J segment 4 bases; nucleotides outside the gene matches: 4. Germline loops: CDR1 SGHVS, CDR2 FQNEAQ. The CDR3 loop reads CASSPDRVYEQYF. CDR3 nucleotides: TGTGCCAGCAGCCCGGACAGGGTGTACGAGCAGTACTTC.

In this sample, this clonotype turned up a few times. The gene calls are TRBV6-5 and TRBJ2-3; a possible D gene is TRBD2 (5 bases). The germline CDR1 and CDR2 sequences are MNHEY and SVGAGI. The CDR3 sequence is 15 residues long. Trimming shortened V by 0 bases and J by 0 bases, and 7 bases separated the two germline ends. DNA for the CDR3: TGTGCCAGCAGTTACTCATGGACTAGCACAGATACGCAGTATTTT. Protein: CASSYSWTSTDTQYF.

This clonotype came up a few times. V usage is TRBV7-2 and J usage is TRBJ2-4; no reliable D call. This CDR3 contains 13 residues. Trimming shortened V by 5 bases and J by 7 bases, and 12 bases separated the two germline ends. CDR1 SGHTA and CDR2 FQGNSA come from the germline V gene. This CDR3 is CASSRPSVNIQYF. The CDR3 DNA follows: TGTGCCAGCAGCCGCCCATCAGTGAACATTCAGTACTTC.

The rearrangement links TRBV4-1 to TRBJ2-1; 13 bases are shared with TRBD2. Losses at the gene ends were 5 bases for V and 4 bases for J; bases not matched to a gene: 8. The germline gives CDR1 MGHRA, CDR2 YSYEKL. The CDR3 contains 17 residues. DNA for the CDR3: TGCGCCAGCAGCTCCACTAGCGGGGGGGCCAAGTACAATGAGCAGTTCTTC. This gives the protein CASSSTSGGAKYNEQFF.